The 26 T cell receptor beta chains presented below share a single source sample, sequenced in a study of monozygotic twins with inflammatory bowel disease. TCRdb re-analyzed the 5' RACE reads; it lists each CDR3 protein once, without DNA. Here the sample table reports approximately 400,000 distinct CDR3 sequences. Sequenced sample: blood. The receptors stem from a human donor with ulcerative colitis or Crohn's disease, or a healthy co-twin of an affected twin (not recorded which).

V is TRBV6-5 and J is TRBJ1-2. The germline CDR1 and CDR2 sequences are MNHEY and SVGAGI. The CDR3 covers 13 residues. The CDR3 loop reads CASWDFPSYGYTF.

The rearrangement uses TRBV7-2 and TRBJ1-4; TCRdb lists TRBD1, though no DNA is available to test this call. Germline V gene data show CDR1 as SGHTA and CDR2 as FQGNSA. The CDR3 runs 16 residues. CDR3 region: CASSASEGAPGEKLFF.

This chain joins TRBV5-1 and TRBJ2-1. Germline CDR1 reads SGHRS; CDR2 reads YFSETQ. The CDR3 covers 15 residues. CDR3 in amino acids: CASTLDPSSYNEQFF.

The chain is built from TRBV30 and TRBJ1-5; the TRBD1 assignment by TCRdb is unverifiable without DNA. CDR1 and CDR2 from the germline V gene are GTSNPN and SVGIG (reference sequence). The CDR3 covers 14 residues. The CDR3 here is CAWSRGQDNQPQHF.

This sequence joins TRBV4-2 and TRBJ1-1; TCRdb designates TRBD1, a call that cannot be tested without DNA. The germline V gene has CDR1 LGHNA and CDR2 YNFKEQ. The CDR3 is 15 residues long. CDR3 amino acids: CASSQETRGNTEAFF.

The chain combines TRBV5-1 with TRBJ2-5; TCRdb gives TRBD1 as the D gene, but with no DNA this cannot be confirmed. Germline CDR1 is SGHRS and CDR2 is YFSETQ. The CDR3 totals 14 residues. The CDR3 loop is CASSYGTKEETQYF. Drawing the rest from reference TRBV5-1 and TRBJ2-5, the complete variable domain is KAGVTQTPRYLIKTRGQQVTLSCSPISGHRSVSWYQQTPGQGLQFLFEYFSETQRNKGNFPGRFSGRQFSNSRSEMNVSTLELGDSALYLCASSYGTKEETQYFGPGTRLLVL.

The rearrangement uses TRBV7-2 and TRBJ2-2; TCRdb lists TRBD1, though no DNA is available to test this call. CDR3 length: 15 residues. Germline CDR1 SGHTA, CDR2 FQGNSA. The CDR3 protein is CASSNRQGNTGELFF.

The chain has TRBV5-6 and TRBJ2-2; the TRBD2 assignment by TCRdb is unverifiable without DNA. Germline loops: CDR1 SGHDT, CDR2 YYEEEE. CDR3 length: 16 residues. CDR3 protein: CASSLILAGGTGELFF.

This chain joins TRBV6-1 and TRBJ1-2; as DNA is missing, the TRBD1 call by TCRdb cannot be tested. CDR3 size: 14 residues. Germline CDR1 reads MNHNS; CDR2 reads SASEGT. This CDR3 is CASSPLDSDYGYTF.

The CDR3 loop is CSASRGDQPQHF. The rearrangement joins TRBV20-1 to TRBJ1-5; TCRdb's D call, TRBD1, is unchecked because there is no DNA. The CDR3 has 12 amino acids. Germline values: CDR1 DFQATT, CDR2 SNEGSKA (reference sequence).

V and J are TRBV12-3 or TRBV12-4 and TRBJ1-1; TCRdb's assignment of TRBD1 cannot be checked, as there is no DNA. The CDR3 is made up of 13 amino acids. The CDR3 sequence: CASSLRKGTEAFF.

V gene TRBV28 combines with J gene TRBJ2-7; checking the TCRdb D call of TRBD2 is not possible without DNA. The CDR3 is 15 residues long. CDR1 and CDR2 from the germline V gene are MDHEN and SYDVKM. The CDR3 loop is CASSSGAGGLSEQYF.

The CDR3 loop is CAWSGLGTYEQYF. This chain connects TRBV30 to TRBJ2-7. The CDR3 runs 13 residues. Germline V gene sequence: CDR1 GTSNPN, CDR2 SVGIG (reference sequence).

The genes are TRBV12-3 or TRBV12-4 and TRBJ1-1; TCRdb picks TRBD1, but there is no DNA to check that call. The CDR3 contains 15 residues. The CDR3 loop is CASSRQGGVNTEAFF.

This chain uses TRBV5-1 with TRBJ1-1; TCRdb picks TRBD1, but there is no DNA to check that call. CDR1 is SGHRS and CDR2 is YFSETQ in the germline V gene. CDR3 length: 17 amino acids. CDR3 protein: CASSPTWAGDMNTEAFF.

J is TRBJ2-3 and V is TRBV5-1; the D gene TCRdb calls, TRBD1, cannot be checked with no DNA. Germline V gene data show CDR1 as SGHRS and CDR2 as YFSETQ. The CDR3 consists of 15 residues. CDR3 protein: CASSFGGQRTDTQYF.

The J gene is TRBJ1-1, the V gene TRBV7-6; TCRdb proposes TRBD1, but this gene call is untestable without DNA. The CDR3 sequence is 14 residues long. Germline CDR1 and CDR2: SGHVS and FNYEAQ. The CDR3 reads CASSPGGGGTEAFF.

The genes are TRBV13 and TRBJ2-5; TCRdb's D call of TRBD1 is untestable without DNA. Germline V lookup: CDR1 PRHDT, CDR2 FYEKMQ (reference sequence). This CDR3 comprises 16 residues. This CDR3 reads CASSFEWGGGGETQYF. The variable domain in full, with the rest retrieved from reference TRBV13 and TRBJ2-5, is AAGVIQSPRHLIKEKRETATLKCYPIPRHDTVYWYQQGPGQDPQFLISFYEKMQSDKGSIPDRFSAQQFSDYHSELNMSSLELGDSALYFCASSFEWGGGGETQYFGPGTRLLVL.

This CDR3 is CASSSRGLGLNTEAFF. The chain uses TRBV6-5 and TRBJ1-1; TCRdb indicates TRBD1, and absent DNA this call remains unverified. This CDR3 region has 16 residues. Germline CDR1 MNHEY, CDR2 SVGAGI.

The V gene is TRBV7-2, the J gene TRBJ1-5; TCRdb returns TRBD1, unconfirmable since there is no DNA. Germline V CDR1 and CDR2: SGHTA, FQGNSA. CDR3 size: 15 residues. This CDR3 reads CASSPDRTGTQPQHF.

The rearrangement joins TRBV7-9 to TRBJ2-5; the TCRdb D gene call, TRBD1, has no DNA to confirm it. Looked up from germline, CDR1 is SEHNR and CDR2 is FQNEAQ (reference sequence). The CDR3 sequence is 14 residues long. CDR3 region: CASSLDRAQETQYF. Filled out from reference TRBV7-9 and TRBJ2-5, the complete variable domain reads DTGVSQNPRHKITKRGQNVTFRCDPISEHNRLYWYRQTLGQGPEFLTYFQNEAQLEKSRLLSDRFSAERPKGSFSTLEIQRTEQGDSAMYLCASSLDRAQETQYFGPGTRLLVL.

The chain combines TRBV7-2 with TRBJ2-5. From germline, CDR1 is SGHTA and CDR2 FQGNSA. The CDR3 has 15 residues. CDR3 sequence: CASSLERLVPETQYF.

The genes are TRBV20-1 and TRBJ2-1. The CDR3 covers 15 residues. Germline loops: CDR1 DFQATT, CDR2 SNEGSKA (reference sequence). CDR3 region: CSAAPLARSYNEQFF.

The rearrangement joins TRBV27 to TRBJ2-7. Germline V CDR1 and CDR2: MNHEY, SMNVEV (reference sequence). This CDR3 region has 13 residues. This chain's CDR3 is CASSLNSGYEQYF.

V usage is TRBV20-1 and J usage is TRBJ1-4. The germline V gene encodes CDR1 DFQATT and CDR2 SNEGSKA (reference sequence). This CDR3 region has 15 residues. The CDR3 loop is CSARPPGASREKLFF.

The gene calls are TRBV5-1 and TRBJ2-5; the TRBD1 assignment by TCRdb is unverifiable without DNA. The CDR3 runs 15 residues. CDR1 is SGHRS and CDR2 is YFSETQ in the germline V gene. CDR3 sequence reads: CASSLWGAQGETQYF.